This is a list of T cell receptor beta chains from one sample in a study of beta chain features in type 1 diabetes. Sequencing used immunoSEQ multiplex PCR; TCRdb keeps in-frame clones, though not all of them. The table shows approximately 150,000 clones, with 9% occurring only once. Sequencing used central memory CD4+ T cells from blood. The receptors stem from a man aged 25 to 40 with type 1 diabetes. Both conserved end residues are part of each CDR3. D genes are given only for firm matches. Not every row has a clone size; where given, it reads once, few, many or a size class.

J gene	clone size	D gene	V gene	CDR3 DNA	CDR3 protein
TRBJ2-3	NA	TRBD2	TRBV5-4	TGTGCCAGCAGCCCGGTAGCGGGGCACTCCACAGATACGCAGTATTTT	CASSPVAGHSTDTQYF
TRBJ1-1	few	TRBD1	TRBV19	TGTGCCAGTAGTGATTCGGGGACAGGGGGCACTGAAGCTTTCTTT	CASSDSGTGGTEAFF
TRBJ2-5	few	TRBD2	TRBV15	TGTGCCACCAGCAGGCACATGACTAGCGGGGGGAAAGAGACCCAGTACTTC	CATSRHMTSGGKETQYF
TRBJ1-6	NA	NA	TRBV7-8	TGTGCCAGCAGCCTACAGGGATTTAATTCACCCCTCCACTTT	CASSLQGFNSPLHF
TRBJ2-7	NA	NA	TRBV6-5	TGTGTCAGCAGGTGGGGCAGGGGAATTGAGTACGAGCAGTACTTC	CVSRWGRGIEYEQYF
TRBJ1-3	few	TRBD1	TRBV11-2	TGTGCCAGCAGCCCTAGACAGGGGGCATCTGGAAACACCATATATTTT	CASSPRQGASGNTIYF
TRBJ1-1	few	TRBD1	TRBV27	TGTGCCAGCAGACCAGTCCAGGGGGGAGTCCCTGAAGCTTTCTTT	CASRPVQGGVPEAFF
TRBJ1-2	NA	NA	TRBV5-8	TGTGCCAGCAGCTTGAGCGGCAGAGCCTATGGCTACACCTTC	CASSLSGRAYGYTF
TRBJ2-3	NA	TRBD2	TRBV4-2	TGTGCCAGCAGCCGCACTACTAGCGGGGGGGCCCCAGATACGCAGTATTTT	CASSRTTSGGAPDTQYF
TRBJ2-5	few	NA	TRBV5-1	TGCGCCAGCAGCTTGGGGTTGAACAGCCAAGAGACCCAGTACTTC	CASSLGLNSQETQYF
TRBJ2-2	NA	TRBD2	TRBV5-4	TGTGCCAGCAGCTTGGACGGGGGGGCCGGCGGGGAGCTGTTTTTT	CASSLDGGAGGELFF
TRBJ2-1	NA	NA	TRBV11-2	TGTGCCAGCAGCTGGGAGGCTCGGCAGTTCTTC	CASSWEARQFF
TRBJ1-4	few	TRBD1	TRBV7-9	TGTGCCAGCAGCCCACAGGGGGAAAAACTGTTTTTT	CASSPQGEKLFF
TRBJ2-5	NA	TRBD2	TRBV10-3	TGTGCCATCAGTGAGGCTAGCGGGGCCCAAGAGACCCAGTACTTC	CAISEASGAQETQYF
TRBJ2-4	NA	TRBD1	TRBV18	TGTGCCAGCTCACGAGGACAGGGTTTGAACATTCAGTACTTC	CASSRGQGLNIQYF
TRBJ2-7	few	NA	TRBV29-1	TGCAGCGTAGGTCCAGGGGCGGACTACGAGCAGTACTTC	CSVGPGADYEQYF
TRBJ1-2	few	TRBD1	TRBV6-5	TGTGCCGGACAGGGGGGAGTGGACTATGGCTACACCTTC	CAGQGGVDYGYTF
TRBJ1-2	NA	NA	TRBV28	TGTGCCAGCAGTTTGAGGGTAAACTATGGCTACACCTTC	CASSLRVNYGYTF
TRBJ1-6	few	NA	TRBV10-3	TGTGCCATCAGTGAAAGGGGTTATAATTCACCCCTCCACTTT	CAISERGYNSPLHF
TRBJ2-1	few	TRBD1	TRBV2	TGTGCCAGCCAGATTACCGGGACAGGGGGCCGGAATGAGCAGTTCTTC	CASQITGTGGRNEQFF
TRBJ2-3	NA	NA	TRBV5-1	TGCGCCAGCCGGCCGGGACTCAGCACAGATACGCAGTATTTT	CASRPGLSTDTQYF
TRBJ1-5	NA	NA	TRBV6-6	TGTGCCAGCGGGGTTTCAGGGGACCGGCCCCAGCATTTT	CASGVSGDRPQHF
TRBJ2-5	few	NA	TRBV6-1	TGTGCCAGCGCAGCAGACATGGAGACCCAGTACTTC	CASAADMETQYF
TRBJ2-3	few	NA	TRBV5-1	TGCGCCAGCAGCTTGCTTGGACAGATCACAGATACGCAGTATTTT	CASSLLGQITDTQYF
TRBJ2-6	few	NA	TRBV9	TGTGCCAGCAGCGCCCAGGGATTTGGGGCCAACGTCCTGACTTTC	CASSAQGFGANVLTF
TRBJ2-3	NA	TRBD2	TRBV9	TGTGCCAGCAGCGTTGGACTAGCGGCCGACACAGATACGCAGTATTTT	CASSVGLAADTDTQYF
TRBJ2-7	few	TRBD2	TRBV28	TGTGCCAGCACTAGCGGGGGGGCCAAGCAGTACTTC	CASTSGGAKQYF
TRBJ2-5	NA	NA	TRBV6-1	TGTGCCAGCATTTCAACAGGGTCAGGAGAGACCCAGTACTTC	CASISTGSGETQYF
TRBJ1-4	NA	NA	TRBV5-1	TGCGCCAGCAGCCCCGGACCGCCGGGATTTGCAACTAATGAAAAACTGTTTTTT	CASSPGPPGFATNEKLFF
TRBJ2-7	NA	TRBD2	TRBV28	TGTGCCAGCAGTGGGACTAGCGGGGGGGCCCGTACTTACGAGCAGTACTTC	CASSGTSGGARTYEQYF
TRBJ1-2	few	NA	TRBV7-9	TGTGCCAGCAGCTCAGGAGGCTATGGCTACACCTTC	CASSSGGYGYTF
TRBJ2-3	NA	NA	TRBV11-2	TGCGCCAGCAGCCAAGGGGTGGGCCCAACAGATACGCAGTATTTT	CASSQGVGPTDTQYF
TRBJ2-7	NA	TRBD1	TRBV11-3	TGTGCCAGCAGCTTAGGAGGACAGGCCGGGTACGAGCAGTACTTC	CASSLGGQAGYEQYF
TRBJ1-5	NA	NA	TRBV6-1	TGTGCCAGCAGTACTGATCCGAATCAGCCCCAGCATTTT	CASSTDPNQPQHF
TRBJ2-5	NA	TRBD1	TRBV16	TGTGCCAGCAGCCGTGGACAGGCCCAAGAGACCCAGTACTTC	CASSRGQAQETQYF
TRBJ2-6	NA	NA	TRBV29-1	TGCAGTTCCCTTGGGGGGACCGGGGCCAACGTCCTGACTTTC	CSSLGGTGANVLTF
TRBJ2-7	few	TRBD2	TRBV6-6	TGTGCCAGCAGTACCCTGGGGGGGGGCTCCTACGAGCAGTACTTC	CASSTLGGGSYEQYF
TRBJ1-2	NA	NA	TRBV4-1	TGCGCCAGCAGCCAAGTGGGGGGTCGAACTGGCTACACCTTC	CASSQVGGRTGYTF
TRBJ2-3	NA	NA	TRBV11-2	TGTGCCAGCAACCGGGACATCAGCACAGATACGCAGTATTTT	CASNRDISTDTQYF
TRBJ1-4	few	NA	TRBV28	TGTGCCAGCAGTTTATACCGAGGGAATGAAAAACTGTTTTTT	CASSLYRGNEKLFF
TRBJ1-1	few	NA	TRBV29-1	TGCAGCGGGAGGAACACTGAAGCTTTCTTT	CSGRNTEAFF
TRBJ2-1	few	NA	TRBV5-1	TGCGCCAGCAGCTCGGCAGGGTATGCGGATGAGCAGTTCTTC	CASSSAGYADEQFF
TRBJ2-1	NA	NA	TRBV2	TGTGCCAGCAGTCCTCTCCGGGAGCAGTTCTTC	CASSPLREQFF
TRBJ2-3	few	NA	TRBV6-5	TGTGCCAGCAGTTACTCCAGCGGGTTCACAGATACGCAGTATTTT	CASSYSSGFTDTQYF
TRBJ2-6	few	TRBD1	TRBV5-4	TGTGCCAGCAGCCAGGGGGACCGACGCTCTGGGGCCAACGTCCTGACTTTC	CASSQGDRRSGANVLTF
TRBJ2-7	NA	NA	TRBV4-1	TGCGCCAGCAGCCAAGTTGGACAGTTTTACGAGCAGTACTTC	CASSQVGQFYEQYF
TRBJ2-7	many	NA	TRBV5-8	TGTGCCAGCAGGAACAGGGCTAGCTCCTACGAGCAGTACTTC	CASRNRASSYEQYF
TRBJ2-5	many	TRBD1	TRBV7-7	TGTGCTAGCAGCACAGGGGGCGGGGAGACCCAGTACTTC	CASSTGGGETQYF
TRBJ1-4	NA	NA	TRBV5-8	TGTGCCAGCAGCTTCAGGGCAACTAATGAAAAACTGTTTTTT	CASSFRATNEKLFF
TRBJ2-3	few	NA	TRBV5-1	TGCGCCAGCAGCCCCCCCGAGACAGGAGATACGCAGTATTTT	CASSPPETGDTQYF